One and the same sample provided the 7 T cell receptor beta chains below, sequenced in a study of blood T cell repertoires in COVID-19. The protocol was immunoSEQ multiplex PCR, while the TCRdb copy is restricted to in-frame clones and leaves out a portion. The sample contains 55,000 to 70,000 clones, approximately 89% of which appear only once. The sequencing input was peripheral blood. The receptor set was obtained from a man between 60 and 75 years old with acute or convalescent COVID-19.

The gene calls are TRBV10-3 and TRBJ2-1; 7 bases fit TRBD1. This CDR3 comprises 15 residues. CDR1 and CDR2 from the germline V gene are ENHRY and SYGVKD. The ends lost 6 bases at V and 4 bases at J; junction bases unmatched: 9. The DNA for the CDR3 is TGTGCCATCAGGGGACAGCCCCTTGATTACAATGAGCAGTTCTTC. It encodes CAIRGQPLDYNEQFF.

This CDR3 reads CASSQDNDRANYGYTF. As DNA, the CDR3 is TGCGCCAGCAGCCAAGATAACGACAGGGCAAACTATGGCTACACCTTC. V gene TRBV4-1 combines with J gene TRBJ1-2; 7 bases match TRBD1. The CDR3 is made up of 16 amino acids. Germline CDR1 reads MGHRA; CDR2 reads YSYEKL. V gave up 0 bases and J gave up 2 bases; unmatched junction bases: 6.

The CDR3 loop reads CAISESGRSYGYTF. The CDR3 DNA reads TGTGCCATCAGTGAGTCGGGGAGATCATATGGCTACACCTTC. The V call is TRBV10-3, the J call TRBJ1-2, with D unclear. The germline CDR1 and CDR2 sequences are ENHRY and SYGVKD. Trimming took off 0 bases at V and 5 bases at J, with 10 bases between the two ends. The CDR3 extends over 14 amino acids.

The rearrangement links TRBV6-6 to TRBJ1-2; maybe TRBD1 (6 bases). Germline V gene lookup returns CDR1 MNHNY and CDR2 SVGAGI (reference sequence). The V and J ends lost 6 bases and 2 bases respectively, with 16 bases between them. The CDR3 has 15 amino acids. The CDR3 sequence is CASSPGQIQNYGYTF. The CDR3 DNA reads as TGTGCCAGCAGCCCTGGACAGATCCAAAACTATGGCTACACCTTC.

The chain joins TRBV6-5 to TRBJ1-3; TRBD1 agrees at 7 bases. V shed 2 bases and J 2 bases; nucleotides not matched to a gene: 6. Germline CDR1 reads MNHEY; CDR2 reads SVGAGI. This CDR3 region has 16 residues. In DNA, the CDR3 is TGTGCCAGCAGTTACACGACAGGGCCGGCTGGAAACACCATATATTTT. Translating gives CASSYTTGPAGNTIYF.

The J gene is TRBJ2-7, the V gene TRBV7-8; D ambiguous. The V end was cut by 2 bases, the J end by 3 bases, with 17 bases between. Looked up from germline, CDR1 is SGHVS and CDR2 is FQNEAQ. The CDR3 sequence is 16 residues long. CDR3: CASSLYPEPEDYEQYF. For the CDR3, the DNA is TGTGCCAGCAGCTTATACCCGGAGCCCGAAGACTACGAGCAGTACTTC.

In DNA form, the CDR3 reads TGCGCCAGCAGCCAAAACCCCCCCGGGGTAGCGGGGCCTCAAGAGACCCAGTACTTC. This codes for CASSQNPPGVAGPQETQYF. The rearrangement joins TRBV4-3 to TRBJ2-5; 8 bases are a match to TRBD2. Trimming removed 2 bases from V and 2 bases from J; junction bases left unmatched: 16. CDR3 length: 19 amino acids. Germline V gene data show CDR1 as LGHNA and CDR2 as YSLEER.